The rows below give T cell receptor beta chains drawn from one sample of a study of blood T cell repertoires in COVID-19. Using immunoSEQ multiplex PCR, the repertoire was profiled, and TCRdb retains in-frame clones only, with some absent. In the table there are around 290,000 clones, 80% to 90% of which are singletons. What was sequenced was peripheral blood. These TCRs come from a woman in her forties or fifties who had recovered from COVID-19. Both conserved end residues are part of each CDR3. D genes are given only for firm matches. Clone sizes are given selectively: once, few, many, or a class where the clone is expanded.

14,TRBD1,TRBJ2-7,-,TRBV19,TGTGCCAGTAGCGGACAGGGAAACTCCTACGAGCAGTACTTC,CASSGQGNSYEQYF
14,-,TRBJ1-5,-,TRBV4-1,TGCGCCAGCAGCCAACTGCTGCGGGATTGGCCCCAGCATTTT,CASSQLLRDWPQHF
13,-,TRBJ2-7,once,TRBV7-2,TGTGCCAGCAGCGCAGGAGGGATCTACGAGCAGTACTTC,CASSAGGIYEQYF
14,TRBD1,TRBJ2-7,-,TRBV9,TGTGCCAGCAGCGTAGGAGGGACAGGGGGCGAGCAGTACTTC,CASSVGGTGGEQYF
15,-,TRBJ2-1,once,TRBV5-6,TGTGCCAGCAGCTTTGGACTGGACCCCTACAATGAGCAGTTCTTC,CASSFGLDPYNEQFF
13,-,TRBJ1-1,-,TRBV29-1,TGCAGCGTTGAAAAACAGGGGAACACTGAAGCTTTCTTT,CSVEKQGNTEAFF
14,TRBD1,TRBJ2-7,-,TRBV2,TGTGCCAGCAGTTCCGGGACAGGATCCTACGAGCAGTACTTC,CASSSGTGSYEQYF
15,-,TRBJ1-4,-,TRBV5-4,TGTGCCAGCAGCTTGGGGGTGGCAGCGCATGAAAAACTGTTTTTT,CASSLGVAAHEKLFF
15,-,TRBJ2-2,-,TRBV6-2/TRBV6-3,TGTGCCAGCAGTTACGTAGGGGGTAACACCGGGGAGCTGTTTTTT,CASSYVGGNTGELFF
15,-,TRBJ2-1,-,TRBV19,TGTGCCAGTAGTATAGTCGCGGACTCTGACAATGAGCAGTTCTTC,CASSIVADSDNEQFF
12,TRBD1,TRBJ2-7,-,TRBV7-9,TGTGCCAGCAGCTTAGAAGCAGGGGGACAGTACTTC,CASSLEAGGQYF
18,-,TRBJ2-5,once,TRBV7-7,TGTGCCAGCAGCTTACAGAAGCGGCAGGGGAGTTTCCAAGAGACCCAGTACTTC,CASSLQKRQGSFQETQYF
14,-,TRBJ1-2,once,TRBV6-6,TGTGCCAGCAGTTCTCTAGAGGTGTATGATGGCTACACCTTC,CASSSLEVYDGYTF
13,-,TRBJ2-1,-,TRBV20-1,TGCAGTGCTAGTAGGGCAGGGGGGTATGAGCAGTTCTTC,CSASRAGGYEQFF
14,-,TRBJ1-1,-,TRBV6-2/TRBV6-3,TGTGCCAGCAGTTACTCTGGGGCCAACACTGAAGCTTTCTTT,CASSYSGANTEAFF
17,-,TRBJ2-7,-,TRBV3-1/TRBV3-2,TGTGCCAGCAGCCAAGATCGGCGGGGGCCCAGCTCCTACGAGCAGTACTTC,CASSQDRRGPSSYEQYF
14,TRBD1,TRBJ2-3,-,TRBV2,TGTGCCAGCAGTGGGCAGGGGGCCACGGATACGCAGTATTTT,CASSGQGATDTQYF
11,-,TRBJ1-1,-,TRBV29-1,TGCAGCGTTACAAGGGGATATGAAGCTTTCTTT,CSVTRGYEAFF
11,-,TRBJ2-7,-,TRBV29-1,TGCAGCGTCCGCGGACAGTACGAGCAGTACTTC,CSVRGQYEQYF
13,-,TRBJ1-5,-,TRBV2,TGTGCCAGCAGTGAGGAGGGGCGGGCAGGGCGCCGTTTT,CASSEEGRAGRRF
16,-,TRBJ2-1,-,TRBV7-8,TGTGCCAGCAGCTTAGGCCAGGTATTTGGCTACAATGAGCAGTTCTTC,CASSLGQVFGYNEQFF
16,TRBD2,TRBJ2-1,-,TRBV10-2,TGCGCCAGCAGTGAGTCGAGACTAGCGGGGGGGCATGGGCAGTTCTTC,CASSESRLAGGHGQFF
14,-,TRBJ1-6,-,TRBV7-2,TGTGCCAGCAGCTTAGGTGCAGGCTTGGAACCCCTCCACTTT,CASSLGAGLEPLHF
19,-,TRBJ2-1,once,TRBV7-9,TGTGCCAGCAGCTTAGATGCGCTGGCCCATTCTAGCTCCTACAATGAGCAGTTCTTC,CASSLDALAHSSSYNEQFF
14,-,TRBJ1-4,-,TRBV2,TGTGCCAGCAGTGAAGGGTTGGGGCGTGAAAAACTGTTTTTT,CASSEGLGREKLFF
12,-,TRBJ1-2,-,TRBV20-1,TGCAGTGCTAGTGCAGGGGATGTTGGCTACACCTTC,CSASAGDVGYTF
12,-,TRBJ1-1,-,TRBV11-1,TGTGCCAGCAGCTTACAGGGCGCTGAAGCTTTCTTT,CASSLQGAEAFF
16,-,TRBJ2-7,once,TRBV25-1,TGTGCCAGCAGTGAATCGGGGCGGGGGCCCTCCTACGAGCAGTACTTC,CASSESGRGPSYEQYF
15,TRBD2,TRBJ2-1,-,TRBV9,TGTGCCAGCAGCCGGGGGAGGGCCCAATACAATGAGCAGTTCTTC,CASSRGRAQYNEQFF
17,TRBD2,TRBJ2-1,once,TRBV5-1,TGCGCCAGCAGCTTGGCCCCCGGGACTAGCGGAATCAATGAGCAGTTCTTC,CASSLAPGTSGINEQFF
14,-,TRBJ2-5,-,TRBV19,TGTGCCAGTAGTATTAGCCCTCAACTTGAGACCCAGTACTTC,CASSISPQLETQYF
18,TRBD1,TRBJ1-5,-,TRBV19,TGTGCCAGTAGTATCAATTTGGACAGGGTTTTAAGCAATCAGCCCCAGCATTTT,CASSINLDRVLSNQPQHF
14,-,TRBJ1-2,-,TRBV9,TGTGCCAGCAGCCGCGACAGGATCAACTATGGCTACACCTTC,CASSRDRINYGYTF
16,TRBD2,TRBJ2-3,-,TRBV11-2,TGTGCCAGCAGCCCCCGGGGGGGCAATCCGGAATATACGCAGTATTTT,CASSPRGGNPEYTQYF
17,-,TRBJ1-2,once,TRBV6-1,TGTGCCAGCAGTGGGCCGGGTCCGACCACGGCGGGCTATGGCTACACCTTC,CASSGPGPTTAGYGYTF
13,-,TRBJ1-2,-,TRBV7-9,TGTGCCGTGGTCCGGGACTCCGGGTATGGCTACACCTTC,CAVVRDSGYGYTF
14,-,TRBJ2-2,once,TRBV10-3,TGTGCCATCAGTGGGACAGTCGGTACCGGGGAGCTGTTTTTT,CAISGTVGTGELFF
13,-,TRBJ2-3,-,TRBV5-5,TGTGCCAGCAGCCCCCCGGTTGCCGATACGCAGTATTTT,CASSPPVADTQYF
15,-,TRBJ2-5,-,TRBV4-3,TGCGCCAGCAGCCAAGATGCTGCAGGGATGGTGACCCAGTACTTC,CASSQDAAGMVTQYF
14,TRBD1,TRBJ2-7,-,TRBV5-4,TGTGCCAGCAGCTTGGACGGGACAGGCTACGAGCAGTACTTC,CASSLDGTGYEQYF
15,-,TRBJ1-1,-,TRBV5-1,TGCGCCAGCAGCTTGGTTGGGGGCGGCCAGACTGAAGCTTTCTTT,CASSLVGGGQTEAFF
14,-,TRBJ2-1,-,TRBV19,TGTGCCAGTAGTAACTCGGGGTTCGGCTATGAGCAGTTCTTC,CASSNSGFGYEQFF
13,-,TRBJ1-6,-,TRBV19,TGTGCCAGTACTCACCGAGGTAATTCACCCCTCCACTTT,CASTHRGNSPLHF
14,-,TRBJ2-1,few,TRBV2,TGTGCCAGCAGTGAGCAGCGGGCCTACAATGAGCAGTTCTTC,CASSEQRAYNEQFF
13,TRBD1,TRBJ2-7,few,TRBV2,TGTGCCAGCAGAACGACAGGGGACTACGAGCAGTACTTC,CASRTTGDYEQYF